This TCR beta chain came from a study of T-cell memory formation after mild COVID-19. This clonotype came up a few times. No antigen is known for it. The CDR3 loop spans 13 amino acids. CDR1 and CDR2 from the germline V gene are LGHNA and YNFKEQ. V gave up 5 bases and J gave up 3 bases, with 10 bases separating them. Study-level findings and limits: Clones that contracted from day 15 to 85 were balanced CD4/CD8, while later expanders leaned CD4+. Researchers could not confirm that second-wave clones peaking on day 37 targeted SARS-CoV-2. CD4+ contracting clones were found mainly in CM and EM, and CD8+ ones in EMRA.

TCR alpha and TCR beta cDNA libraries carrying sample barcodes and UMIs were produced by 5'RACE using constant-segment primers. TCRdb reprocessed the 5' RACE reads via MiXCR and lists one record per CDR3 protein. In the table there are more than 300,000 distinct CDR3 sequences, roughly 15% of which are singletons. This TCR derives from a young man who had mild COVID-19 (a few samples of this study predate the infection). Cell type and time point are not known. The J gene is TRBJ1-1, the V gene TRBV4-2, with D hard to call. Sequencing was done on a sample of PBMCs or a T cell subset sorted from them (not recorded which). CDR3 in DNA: TGTGCCAGCAGCGGGCCTTCGGACACTGAAGCTTTCTTT. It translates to CASSGPSDTEAFF.